A single sample is the source of the 27 T cell receptor beta chains below, sequenced in a study of T cell responses to AZD1222 COVID-19 vaccine. Clones were read by immunoSEQ multiplex PCR, and TCRdb kept only the in-frame ones, dropping some. The sample includes about 180,000 clones, about nine tenths of them seen just once. The specimen comprised peripheral blood, sampled 28 days after the second AZD1222 dose. Every receptor here comes from an adult who received the AZD1222 COVID-19 vaccine.

This chain joins TRBV30 and TRBJ2-3; 8 bases map to TRBD2. J lost 0 bases, V lost 6 bases, and 32 bases had no gene match. CDR1 and CDR2 (germline): GTSNPN, SVGIG (reference sequence). The CDR3 contains 23 residues. Written as DNA, the CDR3 is TGTGCCTGCCAAAAGGGAACTAAGTTTATTGCGGGAGGAGGAAGAACTAGCACAGATACGCAGTATTTT. Translated, it gives CACQKGTKFIAGGGRTSTDTQYF. Looking up the rest from reference TRBV30 and TRBJ2-3 gives the full variable domain: SQTIHQWPATLVQPVGSPLSLECTVEGTSNPNLYWYRQAAGRGLQLLFYSVGIGQISSEVPQNLSASRPQDRQFILSSKKLLLSDSGFYLCACQKGTKFIAGGGRTSTDTQYFGPGTRLTVL.

The chain recombines TRBV4-2 with TRBJ1-2, with 8 bases lining up with TRBD1. The junction had 7 bases not matched to a gene; V was cut back by 0 bases and J by 4 bases. Germline CDR1 LGHNA, CDR2 YNFKEQ. The CDR3 extends over 16 amino acids. CDR3: CASSQDSRTGSYGYTF. The CDR3 DNA sequence: TGTGCCAGCAGCCAAGATTCGCGGACAGGGAGCTATGGCTACACCTTC.

V and J are TRBV4-3 and TRBJ2-4; 7 nucleotides line up with TRBD2. In germline, CDR1 is LGHNA, CDR2 YSLEER. CDR3 length: 18 residues. The V segment lost 4 bases and the J segment 8 bases; nucleotides outside the gene matches: 20. The DNA of the CDR3 is TGCGCCAGCAGCCTCAAACCGTCGGGAAGCGGGGTAGGGGACATTCAGTACTTC. Residues: CASSLKPSGSGVGDIQYF.

This chain links TRBV30 with TRBJ2-1; D is possibly TRBD1 (6 bases). Per the germline V gene, CDR1 is GTSNPN and CDR2 is SVGIG (reference sequence). V dropped 5 bases and J dropped 7 bases, with 9 bases sitting between them. The CDR3 is 11 amino acids. For the CDR3, the DNA is TGTGCCTGGGGTCAGGGGAATGAGCAGTTCTTC. Translating it yields CAWGQGNEQFF. The full variable domain, completed using reference TRBV30 and TRBJ2-1, is SQTIHQWPATLVQPVGSPLSLECTVEGTSNPNLYWYRQAAGRGLQLLFYSVGIGQISSEVPQNLSASRPQDRQFILSSKKLLLSDSGFYLCAWGQGNEQFFGPGTRLTVL.

V usage is TRBV5-1 and J usage is TRBJ1-1; unclear D gene. CDR1 is SGHRS and CDR2 is YFSETQ in the germline V gene. V lost 1 base and J 6 bases, leaving 7 bases between the germline ends. The CDR3 covers 12 residues. As DNA, the CDR3 is TGCGCCAGCAGCTTGAGGGATTCTGAAGCTTTCTTT. This gives the protein CASSLRDSEAFF.

The CDR3 sequence is CASRPTSYGETQYF. Written as DNA, the CDR3 is TGTGCCAGCCGTCCGACTAGCTATGGAGAGACCCAGTACTTC. The rearrangement joins TRBV6-5 to TRBJ2-5, with 7 bases identical to TRBD2. This CDR3 has 14 amino acids. Germline CDR1 MNHEY, CDR2 SVGAGI. After removal of 8 bases from V and 4 bases from J, the junction contained 10 bases not matched to a gene.

The chain joins TRBV5-4 to TRBJ2-5; 9 nucleotides align to TRBD1. J was trimmed by 6 bases and V by 0 bases; bases with no gene match: 6. The CDR3 runs 15 residues. Germline lookup yields CDR1 SGHNT and CDR2 YYREEE (reference sequence). The CDR3 protein is CASSLAGTGQQTQYF. The CDR3 nucleotides are TGTGCCAGCAGCTTGGCCGGGACAGGGCAACAGACCCAGTACTTC.

The chain couples TRBV27 to TRBJ1-2, with TRBD1 as a possible D gene (5 bases). This CDR3 contains 14 residues. Germline V CDR1 and CDR2: MNHEY, SMNVEV (reference sequence). V was trimmed by 6 bases and J by 8 bases, leaving 19 bases between them. This CDR3 reads CASRSAGTARGYTF. The CDR3 region has the DNA TGTGCCAGCAGAAGCGCAGGGACGGCGAGGGGCTACACCTTC.

V usage is TRBV7-9 and J usage is TRBJ1-1; the D gene is possibly TRBD1 (6 bases). Trimming took 5 bases from V and 6 from J, leaving 16 bases between them. Germline-derived CDR1 and CDR2 are SEHNR and FQNEAQ (reference sequence). The CDR3 has 14 amino acids. Here the CDR3 DNA reads TGTGCCAGCAGCCTCGACAGGAGCAGCGCTGAAGCTTTCTTT. This gives the protein CASSLDRSSAEAFF.

The chain carries TRBV10-3 and TRBJ1-4; unclear D gene. Between the trimmed V and J ends, which lost 5 bases and 3 bases, there was a span of 10 bases. CDR3 size: 14 residues. CDR1 and CDR2 (germline): ENHRY, SYGVKD. CDR3 DNA: TGTGCCATCAGTAATTCTGGTCCTAATGAAAAACTGTTTTTT. Translating gives CAISNSGPNEKLFF.

This clone was picked up one time. The rearrangement uses TRBV19 and TRBJ2-1, with 7 bases lining up with TRBD2. V lost 3 bases, J lost 4 bases, and 6 bases stayed unmatched. Germline V gene data show CDR1 as LNHDA and CDR2 as SQIVND (reference sequence). There are 15 residues in the CDR3. CDR3 in amino acids: CASSIAGDDYNEQFF. CDR3 coding DNA: TGTGCCAGTAGTATTGCGGGAGACGATTACAATGAGCAGTTCTTC.

The rearrangement joins TRBV5-1 to TRBJ1-4, with TRBD1 as a possible D gene (6 bases). V gave up 3 bases and J gave up 8 bases, with 14 bases separating them. This CDR3 spans 14 amino acids. Per germline, CDR1 SGHRS and CDR2 YFSETQ. The chain's CDR3 is CASSSRAGGEKLFF. The CDR3 DNA is TGCGCCAGCAGCTCTAGAGCGGGGGGCGAAAAACTGTTTTTT.

CDR3 sequence: CASQGTSGGDDTQYF. The CDR3 coding sequence is TGTGCCAGCCAGGGGACTAGCGGGGGAGACGATACGCAGTATTTT. J is TRBJ2-3 and V is TRBV7-9; 14 positions match TRBD2. The CDR3 runs 15 residues. The germline V gene has CDR1 SEHNR and CDR2 FQNEAQ (reference sequence). Trimming took 8 bases from V and 6 from J; bases not matched to a gene: 7.

V gene TRBV5-6 combines with J gene TRBJ2-2, with D perhaps TRBD1 (6 bases). Trimming removed 0 bases from V and 2 bases from J, with 11 bases in between. This CDR3 contains 16 residues. Germline lookup yields CDR1 SGHDT and CDR2 YYEEEE. The CDR3 DNA reads as TGTGCCAGCAGCTTGGCACAGGGTATAAACACCGGGGAGCTGTTTTTT. Encoded protein: CASSLAQGINTGELFF.

This clone was observed a single time. V is TRBV29-1 and J is TRBJ2-1; TRBD2 agrees at 12 bases. Per the germline V gene, CDR1 is SQVTM and CDR2 is ANQGSEA. Trimming removed 2 bases from V and 9 bases from J; junction bases left unmatched: 8. The CDR3 loop spans 15 amino acids. DNA of the CDR3: TGCAGCGTTGAAAGGCGAAAGACTAGCGGGGGTGAGCAGTTCTTC. It yields the protein CSVERRKTSGGEQFF.

The CDR3 loop reads CASSIVPEETQYF. CDR3 in DNA: TGTGCCAGCTCGATCGTACCGGAAGAGACCCAGTACTTC. The V gene is TRBV6-5, the J gene TRBJ2-5; D remains ambiguous. V was pared by 8 bases and J by 3 bases, with 13 bases between. From germline, CDR1 is MNHEY and CDR2 SVGAGI. The length of the CDR3 is 13 residues.

In DNA form, the CDR3 reads TGTGCCAGCAGTCCCGGCTCTGGAAACACCATATATTTT. Translated, it gives CASSPGSGNTIYF. The rearrangement joins TRBV27 to TRBJ1-3; D remains unclear. Germline V gene lookup returns CDR1 MNHEY and CDR2 SMNVEV (reference sequence). V gave up 5 bases and J gave up 0 bases, with 5 bases separating them. The CDR3 spans 13 residues.

This clone occurred once. V and J are TRBV4-2 and TRBJ1-2; 7 nucleotides agree with TRBD1. The junction had 8 bases not matched to a gene; V was cut back by 1 base and J by 0 bases. Per germline, CDR1 LGHNA and CDR2 YNFKEQ. The CDR3 has 17 amino acids. This chain's CDR3 is CASSQGYKGQTNYGYTF. The CDR3 nucleotides read TGTGCCAGCAGCCAAGGTTACAAGGGACAGACTAACTATGGCTACACCTTC.

The V call is TRBV5-4, the J call TRBJ2-5; TRBD2 aligns across 8 bases. CDR1 SGHNT and CDR2 YYREEE come from the germline V gene (reference sequence). The CDR3 contains 16 residues. V lost 7 bases and J lost 0; bases outside the gene matches: 11. The CDR3 here is CASGPRSSGDQETQYF. CDR3 DNA sequence: TGTGCCAGCGGACCCCGGAGTAGCGGGGACCAAGAGACCCAGTACTTC. Full variable domain (outside the CDR3, taken from reference TRBV5-4 and TRBJ2-5): ETGVTQSPTHLIKTRGQQVTLRCSSQSGHNTVSWYQQALGQGPQFIFQYYREEENGRGNFPPRFSGLQFPNYSSELNVNALELDDSALYLCASGPRSSGDQETQYFGPGTRLLVL.

This chain connects TRBV28 to TRBJ1-2; D ambiguous. V shed 9 bases and J shed 4 bases, with 12 bases lying between them. There are 12 residues in the CDR3. Germline assignment: CDR1 MDHEN and CDR2 SYDVKM. DNA of the CDR3: TGTGCCAGTCAGGCGGTCGGCTATGGCTACACCTTC. It translates to CASQAVGYGYTF.

The rearrangement links TRBV29-1 to TRBJ2-7; 9 positions agree with TRBD1. The J segment lost 6 bases and the V segment lost 5 bases, leaving 5 bases of the junction unmatched. Germline CDR1 is SQVTM and CDR2 is ANQGSEA. The CDR3 has 12 amino acids. The CDR3 bases are TGCAGCGTTCGGGACAGGGTGGGCGAGCAGTACTTC. Residues: CSVRDRVGEQYF.

The chain couples TRBV7-2 to TRBJ1-6, with no clear D. This CDR3 comprises 14 residues. In germline, CDR1 is SGHTA, CDR2 FQGNSA. V lost 1 base and J 9 bases, leaving 10 bases between the germline ends. CDR3 protein: CASSLEGMGSPLHF. The CDR3 DNA follows: TGTGCCAGCAGCTTAGAAGGGATGGGTTCACCCCTCCACTTT.

The CDR3 DNA reads TGTGCCAGCAGCTCTCGGGGACCTTCTGAAGCTTTCTTT. It codes for CASSSRGPSEAFF. The chain combines TRBV7-3 with TRBJ1-1, with a tentative D call TRBD1 (5 bases). This CDR3 is 13 amino acids long. The V gene's germline CDR1 is SGHTA and CDR2 FQGTGA. Trimming stripped 4 bases from V and 6 bases from J, with 12 bases between.

This clone was seen more than once but under ten times. The chain uses TRBV27 and TRBJ1-2, with 11 bases fitting TRBD1. Losses at the gene ends were 3 bases for V and 6 bases for J; bases not matched to a gene: 3. Germline values: CDR1 MNHEY, CDR2 SMNVEV (reference sequence). CDR3 length: 14 residues. The CDR3 DNA sequence: TGTGCCAGCAGTTTGTTGGGACAGGGGGATGGCTACACCTTC. It codes for CASSLLGQGDGYTF.

V usage is TRBV3-1 (or the pseudogene TRBV3-2) and J usage is TRBJ2-1, with 9 bases lining up with TRBD2. Germline lookup yields CDR1 LGHDT and CDR2 YNNKEL (reference sequence). The V gene end was trimmed by 0 bases and the J gene end by 7 bases; junction bases not matched to a gene: 10. This CDR3 is built from 17 residues. CDR3 in DNA: TGTGCCAGCAGCCAAGAGGCCCTAGCGGGACTAGGAAATGAGCAGTTCTTC. This encodes CASSQEALAGLGNEQFF.

The CDR3 DNA is TGCAGTGCTAGTGTGGGGGGGGCCGGAGATACGCAGTATTTT. It yields the protein CSASVGGAGDTQYF. The V gene is TRBV20-1, the J gene TRBJ2-3, with D possibly TRBD2 on 7 matching bases. There are 14 residues in the CDR3. CDR1 is DFQATT and CDR2 is SNEGSKA in the germline V gene (reference sequence). The V end was cut by 3 bases, the J end by 5 bases, with 15 bases between.

V usage is TRBV3-1 (or the pseudogene TRBV3-2) and J usage is TRBJ1-1; D call uncertain. CDR3 length: 15 residues. Trimming stripped 4 bases from V and 1 base from J, with 13 bases between. CDR1 and CDR2 from the germline V gene are LGHDT and YNNKEL (reference sequence). The CDR3 is CASSRRQDGNTEAFF. The CDR3 DNA reads as TGTGCCAGCAGCCGTCGGCAGGACGGGAACACTGAAGCTTTCTTT.